This T cell receptor (beta chain) stems from a study of molecular identifiers for immune sequencing clone quantification. Study observations and caveats: With a barcode shared among identical TCR molecules, highly expanded clone sizes could be underestimated. Whereas clones above 20 RNA copies held under 1% of naive-cell molecules, they held over 97% of effector molecules.

MiXCR, run by TCRdb on the PCR reads, gives a single entry per CDR3 protein. In the table there are 50,000 to 65,000 distinct CDR3 sequences, around 27% of which are singletons. Trimming removed 4 bases from V and 0 bases from J, with 22 bases in between. The CDR3 is made up of 18 amino acids. CDR1 DFQATT and CDR2 SNEGSKA come from the germline V gene (reference sequence). This clonotype was recorded once. Its antigen is undetermined. Sorted naive CD8 T cells, roughly 19,000 to 1,100,000, were sequenced from 10%, 30% or 50% RNA. As CD8+CD4-CCR7+CD45RA+ cells, naive CD8 T cells were sorted. The sequence was obtained from a human donor in good health. Some libraries in this study had Jurkat cell RNA spiked in. The J gene is TRBJ1-5, the V gene TRBV20-1; perhaps TRBD1 as D (6 bases). The specimen sequenced was naive CD8+ T cells from blood, with Jurkat cell RNA spiked in. As to subset: FACS-sorted CD8+CD4-CCR7+CD45RA+ naive T cells. The CDR3 spells CSATDPWGGGLSNQPQHF. The CDR3, as DNA: TGCAGTGCTACAGATCCATGGGGGGGGGGCCTTAGCAATCAGCCCCAGCATTTT.